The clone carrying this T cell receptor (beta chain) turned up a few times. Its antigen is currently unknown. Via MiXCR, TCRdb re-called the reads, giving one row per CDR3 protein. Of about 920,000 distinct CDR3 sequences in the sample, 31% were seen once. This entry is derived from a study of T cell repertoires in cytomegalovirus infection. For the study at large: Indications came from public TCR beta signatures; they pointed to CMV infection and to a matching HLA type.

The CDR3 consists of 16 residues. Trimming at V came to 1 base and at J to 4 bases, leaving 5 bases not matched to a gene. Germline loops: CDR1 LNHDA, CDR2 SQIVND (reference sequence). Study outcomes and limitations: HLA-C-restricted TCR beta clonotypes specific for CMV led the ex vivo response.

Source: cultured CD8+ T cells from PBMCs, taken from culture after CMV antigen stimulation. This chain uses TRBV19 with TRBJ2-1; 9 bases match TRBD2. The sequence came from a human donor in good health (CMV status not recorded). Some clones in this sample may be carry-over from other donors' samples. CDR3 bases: TGTGCCAGTAGTATAGGGATGGCGGGGGGGTACAATGAGCAGTTCTTC. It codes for CASSIGMAGGYNEQFF.